The clone carrying this T cell receptor (beta chain) was observed many times. One entry per CDR3 protein, called by TCRdb with MiXCR from the reads. The sample includes approximately 500,000 distinct CDR3 sequences, about 17% of them seen just once. This record comes from a study of T cell repertoires in cytomegalovirus infection. Across the study: It was the public TCR beta signatures that indicated both CMV infection and matching HLA type.

V trimming: 5 bases; J trimming: 5 bases; junction bases outside the gene matches: 7. The CDR3 spans 14 residues. CDR1 SGHVS and CDR2 FQNEAQ come from the germline V gene. This chain joins TRBV7-8 and TRBJ2-3; 7 bases agree with TRBD1. The sample taken for sequencing was CD8+ T cells from PBMCs. The TCR comes from a human donor in good health (CMV status not recorded). Some clones in this sample may be carry-over from other donors' samples. In DNA form, the CDR3 reads TGTGCCAGCAGCCCTCGACAGGGTGAAGATACGCAGTATTTT. Its protein product is CASSPRQGEDTQYF.